This note documents a single TCR beta chain sequence. The data were obtained in a study of blood T cell repertoires in COVID-19. CDR1 MDHEN and CDR2 SYDVKM come from the germline V gene. The CDR3 spans 15 residues. Losses at the gene ends were 6 bases for V and 6 bases for J; bases not matched to a gene: 10. TCRdb's table, derived via immunoSEQ multiplex PCR, lists solely in-frame clones and lacks some. The sample includes 100,000 to 150,000 clones, approximately 88% of them seen just once. The receptor's source is a man between 65 and 85 years old with active COVID-19. The sample was peripheral blood. V is TRBV28 and J is TRBJ1-5, with 8 bases aligning to TRBD1. Here the CDR3 reads CASRESQGAGQPQHF. DNA for the CDR3: TGTGCCAGCAGGGAATCTCAGGGGGCCGGTCAGCCCCAGCATTTT.